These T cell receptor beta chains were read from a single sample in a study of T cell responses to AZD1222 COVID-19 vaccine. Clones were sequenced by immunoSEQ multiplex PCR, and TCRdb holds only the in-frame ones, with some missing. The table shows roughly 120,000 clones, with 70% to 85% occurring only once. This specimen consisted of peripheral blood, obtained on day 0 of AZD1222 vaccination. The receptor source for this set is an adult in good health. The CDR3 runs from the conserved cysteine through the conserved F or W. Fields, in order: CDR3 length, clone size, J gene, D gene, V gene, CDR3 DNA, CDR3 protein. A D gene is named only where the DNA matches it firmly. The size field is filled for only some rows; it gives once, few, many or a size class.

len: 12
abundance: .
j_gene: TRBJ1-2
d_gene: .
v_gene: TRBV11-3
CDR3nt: TGTGCCAGCAGCTTTAGGGACTATGGCTACACCTTC
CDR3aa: CASSFRDYGYTF

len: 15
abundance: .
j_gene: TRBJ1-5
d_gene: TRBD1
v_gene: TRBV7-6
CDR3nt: TGTGCCAGCAGCCCCGGGACAGCAAGCAATCAGCCCCAGCATTTT
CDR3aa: CASSPGTASNQPQHF

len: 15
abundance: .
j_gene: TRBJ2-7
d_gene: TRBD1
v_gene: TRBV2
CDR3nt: TGTGCCAGCAGTGTGTCGGGACAGGGTATTGGCGAGCAGTACTTC
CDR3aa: CASSVSGQGIGEQYF

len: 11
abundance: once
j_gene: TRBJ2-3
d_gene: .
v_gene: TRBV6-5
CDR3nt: TGTGCCAGCATCTACAAGGGTACGCAGTATTTT
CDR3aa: CASIYKGTQYF

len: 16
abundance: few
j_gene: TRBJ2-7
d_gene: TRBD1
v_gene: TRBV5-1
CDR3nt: TGCGCCAGCAGCTCGACTGGGACAGCCACCTCCTACGAGCAGTACTTC
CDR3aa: CASSSTGTATSYEQYF

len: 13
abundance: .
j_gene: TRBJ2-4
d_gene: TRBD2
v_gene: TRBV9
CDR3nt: TGTGCCAGCAGCGCCTCGGGGGGGTACATTCAGTACTTC
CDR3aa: CASSASGGYIQYF

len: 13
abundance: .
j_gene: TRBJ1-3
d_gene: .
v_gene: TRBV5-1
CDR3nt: TGCGCCAGCAGCCTGTCTCTGCGGAACACCATATATTTT
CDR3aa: CASSLSLRNTIYF

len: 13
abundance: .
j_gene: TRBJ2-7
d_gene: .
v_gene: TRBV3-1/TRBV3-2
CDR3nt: TGTGCCAGCAGCCAAGTGGACGGCATCGAGCAGTACTTC
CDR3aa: CASSQVDGIEQYF

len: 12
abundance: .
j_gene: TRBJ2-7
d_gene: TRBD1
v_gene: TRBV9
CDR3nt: TGTGCCAGCAGCCCACAGGGGGACGAGCAGTACTTC
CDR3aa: CASSPQGDEQYF

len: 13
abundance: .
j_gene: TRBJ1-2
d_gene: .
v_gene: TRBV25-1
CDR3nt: TGTGCCAGCAGTGCGGGCCAGAACTATGGCTACACCTTC
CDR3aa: CASSAGQNYGYTF

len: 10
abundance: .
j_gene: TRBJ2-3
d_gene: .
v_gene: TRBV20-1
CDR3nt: TGCAGTGCCGAGGCAGATACGCAGTATTTT
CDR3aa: CSAEADTQYF

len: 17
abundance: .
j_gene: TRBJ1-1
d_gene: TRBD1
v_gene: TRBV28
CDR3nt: TGTGCCAGCAGTTCTCCAATTCTGACAGGGGGCTATACTGAAGCTTTCTTT
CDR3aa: CASSSPILTGGYTEAFF

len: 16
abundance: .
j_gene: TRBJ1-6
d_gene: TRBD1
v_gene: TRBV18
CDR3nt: TGTGCCAGCTCACCTACAACAGGGGTTAATAATTCACCCCTCCACTTT
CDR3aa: CASSPTTGVNNSPLHF

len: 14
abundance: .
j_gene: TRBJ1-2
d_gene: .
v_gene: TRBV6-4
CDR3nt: TGTGCCAGCAGTGATCGGCTGTGGGGGGATAGCTACACCTTC
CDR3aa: CASSDRLWGDSYTF

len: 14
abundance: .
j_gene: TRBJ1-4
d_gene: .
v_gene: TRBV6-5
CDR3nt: TGTGCCAGCAGCGTGGGACGGAATAATGAAAAACTGTTTTTT
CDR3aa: CASSVGRNNEKLFF

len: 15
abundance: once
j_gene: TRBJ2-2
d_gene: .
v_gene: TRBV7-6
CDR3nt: TGTGCCAGCAGCACCCTGGTCGGCAACACCGGGGAGCTGTTTTTT
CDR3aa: CASSTLVGNTGELFF

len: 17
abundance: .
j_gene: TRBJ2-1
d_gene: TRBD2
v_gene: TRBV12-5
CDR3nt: TGTGCTAGTGGTTCACTCGGACTAGCGGGGGTCCCCAATGAGCAGTTCTTC
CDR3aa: CASGSLGLAGVPNEQFF

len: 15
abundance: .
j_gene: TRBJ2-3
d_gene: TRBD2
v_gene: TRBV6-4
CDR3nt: TGTGCCAGCAGACCTAGCGGGACTAGCACAGATACGCAGTATTTT
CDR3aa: CASRPSGTSTDTQYF

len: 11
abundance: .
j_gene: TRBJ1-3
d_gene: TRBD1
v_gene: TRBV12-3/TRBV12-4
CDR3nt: TGTGCCAGCGCCCATGGGGGGGACAGATATTTT
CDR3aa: CASAHGGDRYF

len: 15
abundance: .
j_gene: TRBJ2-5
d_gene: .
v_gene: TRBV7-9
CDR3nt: TGTGCCAGCAGCTTAGGGAACCGGTACCAAGAGACCCAGTACTTC
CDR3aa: CASSLGNRYQETQYF

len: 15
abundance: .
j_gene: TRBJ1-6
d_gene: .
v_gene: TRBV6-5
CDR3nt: TGTGCCAGTTCCTCTCGTACAGGCGGAAGTTCACCCCTCCACTTT
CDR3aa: CASSSRTGGSSPLHF

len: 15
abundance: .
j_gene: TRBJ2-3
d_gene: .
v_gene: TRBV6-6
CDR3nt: TGTGCCAGCAGAGCACGGGACGCCGCGGTGGATACGCAGTATTTT
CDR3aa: CASRARDAAVDTQYF

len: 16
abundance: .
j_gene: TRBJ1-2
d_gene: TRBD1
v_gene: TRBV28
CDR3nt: TGTGCCAGCAGTTCACCCCTCGGGACAGGGGGTAGTCCCTACACCTTC
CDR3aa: CASSSPLGTGGSPYTF

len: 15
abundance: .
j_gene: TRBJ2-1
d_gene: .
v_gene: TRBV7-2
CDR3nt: TGTGCCAGCAGCTTAGTCGGACTCGGCGTGGACGTGCAGTTCTTC
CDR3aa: CASSLVGLGVDVQFF

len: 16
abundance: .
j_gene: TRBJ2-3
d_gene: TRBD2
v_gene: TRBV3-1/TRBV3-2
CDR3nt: TGTGCCAGCAGCGCCAGACTAGCCGACCGCACAGATACGCAGTATTTT
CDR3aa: CASSARLADRTDTQYF

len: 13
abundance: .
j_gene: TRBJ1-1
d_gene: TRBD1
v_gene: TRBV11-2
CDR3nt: TGTGCCAGCAGCCGACACAGGGGCACTGAAGCTTTCTTT
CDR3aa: CASSRHRGTEAFF

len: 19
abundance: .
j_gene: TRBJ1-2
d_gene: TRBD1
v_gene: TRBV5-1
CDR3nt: TGCGCCAGCAGCTTGTCCCCAGGTTCCATGGGGACAGGGGATTATGGCTACACCTTC
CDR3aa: CASSLSPGSMGTGDYGYTF

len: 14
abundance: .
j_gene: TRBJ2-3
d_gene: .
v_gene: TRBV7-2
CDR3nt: TGTGCCAGCAACCTTCAGACTACCACAGATACGCAGTATTTT
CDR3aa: CASNLQTTTDTQYF

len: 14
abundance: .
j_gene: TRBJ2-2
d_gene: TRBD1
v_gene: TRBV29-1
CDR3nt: TGCAGCGCCGGACAGGGGGCGATCGCCGGGGAGCTGTTTTTT
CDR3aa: CSAGQGAIAGELFF

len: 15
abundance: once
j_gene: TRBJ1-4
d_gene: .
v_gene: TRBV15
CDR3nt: TGTGCCACCAGCAGAGCCGGGGTGGGAGATGAAAAACTGTTTTTT
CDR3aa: CATSRAGVGDEKLFF

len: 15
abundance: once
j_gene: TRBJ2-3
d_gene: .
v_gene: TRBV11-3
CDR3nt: TGTGCCAGCAGCTACGACGGGGCTAGCACAGATACGCAGTATTTT
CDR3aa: CASSYDGASTDTQYF

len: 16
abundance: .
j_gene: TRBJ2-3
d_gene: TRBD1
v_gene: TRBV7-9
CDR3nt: TGTGCCAGCAGCCCCCAACAGGGGAATGACCCAGATACGCAGTATTTT
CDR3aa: CASSPQQGNDPDTQYF

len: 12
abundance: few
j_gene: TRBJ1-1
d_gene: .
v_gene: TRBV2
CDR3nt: TGTGCCAGCAGCCGCCGGGACGGTGAAGCTTTCTTT
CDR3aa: CASSRRDGEAFF

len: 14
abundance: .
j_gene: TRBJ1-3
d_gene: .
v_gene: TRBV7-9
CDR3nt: TGTGCCAGCAGACCGACTGCGGGGGGAAACACCATATATTTT
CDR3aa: CASRPTAGGNTIYF

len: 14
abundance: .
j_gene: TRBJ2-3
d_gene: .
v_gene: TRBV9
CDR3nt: TGTGCCAGCAGCGTAGCTGTGGGGCCAGATACGCAGTATTTT
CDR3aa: CASSVAVGPDTQYF

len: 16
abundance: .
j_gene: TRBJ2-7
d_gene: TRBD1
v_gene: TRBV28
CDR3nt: TGTGCCAGCAGCTACCCCAGGACAGGGGAAGGGTACGAGCAGTACTTC
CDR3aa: CASSYPRTGEGYEQYF

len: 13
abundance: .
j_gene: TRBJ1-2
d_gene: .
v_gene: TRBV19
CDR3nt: TGTGCCAGTAGGGCGGGACCAAACTATGGCTACACCTTC
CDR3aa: CASRAGPNYGYTF

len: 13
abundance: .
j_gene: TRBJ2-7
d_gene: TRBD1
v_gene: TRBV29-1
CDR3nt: TGCAGCGCCAAAATTACAGGGGGCTACGAGCAGTACTTC
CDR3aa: CSAKITGGYEQYF

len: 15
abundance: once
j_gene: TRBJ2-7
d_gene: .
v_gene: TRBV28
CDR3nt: TGTGCCAGCAGTCGGGTCGGTGGGGGTTCCTACGAGCAGTACTTC
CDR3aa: CASSRVGGGSYEQYF

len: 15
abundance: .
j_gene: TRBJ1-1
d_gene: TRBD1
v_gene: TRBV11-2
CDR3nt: TGTGCCAGCAGCTTTAGTCCCACAGGGGGTACTGAAGCTTTCTTT
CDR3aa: CASSFSPTGGTEAFF

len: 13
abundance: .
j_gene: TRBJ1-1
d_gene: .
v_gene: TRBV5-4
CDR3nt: TGTGCCAGCAGCTTATCCGCGGACACTGAAGCTTTCTTT
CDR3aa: CASSLSADTEAFF

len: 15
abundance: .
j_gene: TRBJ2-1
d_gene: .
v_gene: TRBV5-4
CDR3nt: TGTGCCAGCAGCTTGGGGGACTCCAACTACAATGAGCAGTTCTTC
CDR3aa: CASSLGDSNYNEQFF

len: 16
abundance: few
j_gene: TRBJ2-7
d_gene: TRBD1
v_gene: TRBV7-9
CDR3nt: TGTGCCAGCAGCCGCACCCTGGGACAGAACTCCTACGAGCAGTACTTC
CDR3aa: CASSRTLGQNSYEQYF

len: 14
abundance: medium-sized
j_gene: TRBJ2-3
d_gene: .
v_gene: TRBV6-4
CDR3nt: TGTGCCAGCAGCGCCGCGGGGGCATCAGATACGCAGTATTTT
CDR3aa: CASSAAGASDTQYF

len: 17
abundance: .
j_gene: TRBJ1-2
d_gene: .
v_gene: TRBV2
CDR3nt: TGTGCCAGCACTACCCGACAGGAGCTAGGCAGGTACTATGGCTACACCTTC
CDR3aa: CASTTRQELGRYYGYTF

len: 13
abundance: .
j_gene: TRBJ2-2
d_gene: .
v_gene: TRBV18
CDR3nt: TGTGCCAGCTCACCACCGAACACCGGGGAGCTGTTTTTT
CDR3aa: CASSPPNTGELFF

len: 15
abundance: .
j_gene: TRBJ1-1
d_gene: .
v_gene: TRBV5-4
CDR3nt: TGTGCCAGCAGCTTGGCCGGCAGGTTAAAGAGTGAAGCTTTCTTT
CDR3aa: CASSLAGRLKSEAFF

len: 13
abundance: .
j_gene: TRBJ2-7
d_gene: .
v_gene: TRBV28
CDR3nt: TGTGCCGGCGGCCGGGGAGGCCCCTACGAGCAGTACTTC
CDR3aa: CAGGRGGPYEQYF